Given below is one T cell receptor beta chain in context. As yet, its antigen is unknown. The entry originates in a study of OX40 agonist ivuxolimab in advanced cancers. Using immunoSEQ multiplex PCR, the repertoire was profiled, and TCRdb retains in-frame clones only, with some absent. The sample has tens of thousands of clones; 89% are singletons. In germline, CDR1 is MDHEN, CDR2 SYDVKM. The CDR3 is made up of 15 amino acids. V was trimmed by 7 bases and J by 0 bases, leaving 16 bases between them. Study-level points and caveats: At 0.1 to 3.0 mg/kg, CD4+ and CD8+ blood T cells expanded clonally by week 6. Some nonresponders also had low normalized T-cell clonal expansion.

The material sequenced was CD4+ or CD8+ T cells sorted from blood, taken in a trial of the OX40 agonist ivuxolimab. The receptor was derived from an adult with an advanced solid tumor such as melanoma, head and neck, liver or kidney cancer. V usage is TRBV28 and J usage is TRBJ2-7; possible D gene TRBD2, 6 bases. CDR3 amino acids: CASTRPGTYSYEQYF. In DNA form, the CDR3 reads TGTGCCAGCACCCGTCCCGGGACTTACTCCTACGAGCAGTACTTC.